This T cell receptor (beta chain) stems from a study of cytomegalovirus exposure and HLA in healthy donors. With regard to this clone: Its specificity is unknown.

PCR employed 60 Vbeta and 13 Jbeta primers. Generated by immunoSEQ multiplex PCR, the TCRdb table keeps only in-frame clones and is missing some. The data show about 140,000 clones, with roughly 82% seen just once and roughly 7.3% held by the top ten. Study outcomes and limitations: For most TCR beta V segments, an earlier analysis put the productive rate at about 87% or about 30% of the time. In a later analysis, about 17,000 TCR beta sequences were associated with HLA alleles at 0.05 false discovery rate. It was 150 or so TCR beta chains that were listed as cytomegalovirus-associated. TCR beta chain V- and J-gene trimming was linked, in a later analysis, to a missense variant in DCLRE1C.

Input material: PBMCs. This receptor was identified in a young man in good health and CMV-seronegative.

As DNA, the CDR3 is TGCGCCAGCAGCCAATTTCCCCGGGACAGCTACAATGAGCAGTTCTTC. Protein product: CASSQFPRDSYNEQFF. The chain uses TRBV4-1 and TRBJ2-1, with 7 bases lining up with TRBD1. Germline-derived CDR1 and CDR2 are MGHRA and YSYEKL. Trimming cost V 2 bases and J 3 bases; bases outside gene matches: 7. This CDR3 is 16 amino acids long.